This T cell receptor (beta chain) was obtained from a study of T cells in Graves' hyperthyroidism and ophthalmopathy. Study conclusions and caveats: The model anticipated ophthalmopathy a median about 7 months pre-onset.

On this clonotype: Its antigen is not identified.

Template material for amplifying TCR beta CDR3 regions consisted of RNA transcripts. A set of HTBI primers served as the primers for a first-round RT-PCR of the TCR CDR3. TCRdb re-derived calls from the multiplex PCR reads in MiXCR, one entry per CDR3 protein. The sample shows about 640,000 distinct CDR3 sequences, about a fifth of them seen only once. The V and J ends lost 4 bases and 3 bases, in that order; junction bases with no gene match: 9. Germline values: CDR1 SGHRS, CDR2 YFSETQ. The CDR3 contains 15 residues. Material for sequencing was blood. This TCR was sampled from a man in his thirties or forties with Graves' ophthalmopathy. The chain is built from TRBV5-1 and TRBJ2-7; 8 positions agree with TRBD2. In DNA form, the CDR3 reads TGCGCCAGCAGCCAAGGAATAGCGGGAAACTACGAGCAGTACTTC. It is translated as CASSQGIAGNYEQYF. Variable domain in full (rest from reference TRBV5-1 and TRBJ2-7): KAGVTQTPRYLIKTRGQQVTLSCSPISGHRSVSWYQQTPGQGLQFLFEYFSETQRNKGNFPGRFSGRQFSNSRSEMNVSTLELGDSALYLCASSQGIAGNYEQYFGPGTRLTVT.